This TCR beta chain was obtained from a study of STAT5B mutations in CD4+ large granular lymphocyte leukemia (dated by TCRdb to the early 2020s). Background for the entire study: Among healthy controls, the CDR3 'QG' motif was associated with a particular HLA allele. The study compared the TCRbeta repertoires of patients with CD4+ T-cell large granular lymphocyte leukemia against those of healthy blood donors. Flow cytometry on FACSCanto II or FACSVerse showed that the purified fractions were more than 95% pure among lymphocytes.

The healthy control group was made up of 40 or so blood donors, and the Finnish Red Cross blood service supplied their buffy coats. All TCR-sequenced material derived from peripheral blood: patient blood samples and healthy donor buffy coats. Peripheral blood mononuclear cells were isolated by Ficoll-Hypaque gradient centrifugation. CD4+ cells were purified magnetically from the buffy coats of healthy controls. Genomic DNA was extracted with the Gentra Puregene Cell and Tissue kit and quantified on a Qubit 2.0 fluorometer. The CDR3 measures 15 amino acids from cysteine to phenylalanine. The kept DNA is CDR3 alone, 45 bases in frame from the first base. CDR1 and CDR2 are drawn from the germline V gene: KGHSH, LQKENI. Here V drops 3 bases and J drops 3 bases, and the junction holds 6 bases not matched to any gene. The immunoSEQ assay at survey resolution was applied to genomic DNA for sequencing of TCRbeta rearrangements. The original pipeline was this. In the TCR sequencing data, the lowest productive clonotype frequency that could be detected was 2.59 x 10-5. Analyses included only productive TCRbeta rearrangements, meaning complete and in-frame sequences. Clonality for each sample was calculated as Simpson clonality in the immunoSEQ Analyzer version 3.0. Clones were binned by frequency as very rare, small, medium, large (1-20%) or hyperexpanded (>20%). Generation probabilities were estimated with OLGA 1.2.3, V-gene circos plots were generated with VDJtools, specificities were searched for in VDJdb, and CDR3 motifs were identified with GLIPH. TCRdb re-hosts the immuneACCESS table, in-frame sequences only. Its copies lack some clones; in the studies checked, an unresolved V gene accounts for under half of them, and the cause for the rest is not known. V, J and clone size reflect that table, while D and trimming were determined from the DNA. This sample gives approximately 30,000 clones in total; roughly nine tenths of them show up just once. 0.41% of the sample is in the top ten clones.

General conclusions and limits of the study: CD4-sorted patient repertoires appeared more clonal than healthy CD4+ repertoires, and this difference persisted after removing the putative leukemic clones. The data were not HLA-matched, and the relatively small sample size could explain the higher clonality seen in CD4+ compared with CD8+ T-LGLL. Main leukemic clonotypes were private to each patient, although roughly 24% of the main leukemic clonotypes were found at low frequency in the non-leukemic repertoires of other patients. TRBV06-family usage was enriched among the top patient clones (8/27) compared with healthy controls (2/35).

This clone was recorded only once. Its specific antigen is unknown. Within one base of it there is no much larger clone, and no base qualities were kept. Sequenced sample: CD4+ T cells from blood buffy coats. The rearrangement joined TRBV18 to TRBJ1-1, with 8 bases aligning to TRBD1. This receptor was obtained from a human donor in good health. The sequenced DNA is TGTGCCAGCTCACCCGGACAGGGAGAGGACACTGAAGCTTTCTTT. It is translated as CASSPGQGEDTEAFF.